What follows describes a single T cell receptor beta chain. Its cognate antigen is unknown. V was pared by 0 bases and J by 7 bases, with 7 bases of the junction left unmatched. This CDR3 spans 16 amino acids. Germline-derived CDR1 and CDR2 are LGHNA and YNFKEQ. This sample was taken from a study of cytomegalovirus exposure and HLA in healthy donors. Study-level background: It was reported in a later analysis that the same platform had been used for the 120 or so validation repertoires as for the approximately 700 first-cohort repertoires.

Assay: immunoSEQ multiplex PCR; the TCRdb copy retains only in-frame clones and omits some. The sample holds roughly 140,000 clones, 85% to 90% seen once. Study-level results: The study listed under 200 cytomegalovirus-associated TCR beta chains. Reports described diagnosis of cytomegalovirus status by the classifier as highly specific and sensitive.

The TCR comes from a young woman in good health and CMV-seropositive. The genes are TRBV4-2 and TRBJ2-2; the match to TRBD2 covers 8 bases. The sample was PBMCs. The CDR3 DNA follows: TGTGCCAGCAGCCAAGACACCCGGACTAGCTACGGGGAGCTGTTTTTT. Translating it yields CASSQDTRTSYGELFF.